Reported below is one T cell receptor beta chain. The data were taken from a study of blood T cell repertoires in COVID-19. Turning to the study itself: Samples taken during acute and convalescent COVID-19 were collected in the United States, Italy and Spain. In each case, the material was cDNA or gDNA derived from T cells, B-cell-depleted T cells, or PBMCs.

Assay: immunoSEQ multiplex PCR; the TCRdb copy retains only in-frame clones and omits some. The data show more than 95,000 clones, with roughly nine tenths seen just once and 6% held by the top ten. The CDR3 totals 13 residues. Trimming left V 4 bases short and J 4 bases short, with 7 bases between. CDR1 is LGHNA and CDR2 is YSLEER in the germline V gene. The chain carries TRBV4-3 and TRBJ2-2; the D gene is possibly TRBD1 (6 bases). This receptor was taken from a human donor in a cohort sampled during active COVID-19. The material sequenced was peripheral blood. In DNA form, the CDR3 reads TGCGCCAGCAGCCCAGGGGTCACCGGGGAGCTGTTTTTT. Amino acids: CASSPGVTGELFF.